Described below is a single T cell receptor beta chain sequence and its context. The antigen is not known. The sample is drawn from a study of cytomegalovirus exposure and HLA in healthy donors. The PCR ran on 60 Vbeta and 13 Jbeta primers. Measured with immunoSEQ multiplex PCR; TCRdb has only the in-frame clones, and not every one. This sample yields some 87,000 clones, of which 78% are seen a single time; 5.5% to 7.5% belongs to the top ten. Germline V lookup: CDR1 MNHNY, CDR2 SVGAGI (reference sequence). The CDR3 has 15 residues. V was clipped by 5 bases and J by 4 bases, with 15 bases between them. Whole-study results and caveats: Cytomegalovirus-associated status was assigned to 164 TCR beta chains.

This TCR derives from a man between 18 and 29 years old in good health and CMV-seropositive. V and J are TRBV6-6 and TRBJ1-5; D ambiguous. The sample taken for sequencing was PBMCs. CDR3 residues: CASSLPGSRNQPQHF. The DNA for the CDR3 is TGTGCCAGCAGTCTTCCGGGGTCACGGAATCAGCCCCAGCATTTT.